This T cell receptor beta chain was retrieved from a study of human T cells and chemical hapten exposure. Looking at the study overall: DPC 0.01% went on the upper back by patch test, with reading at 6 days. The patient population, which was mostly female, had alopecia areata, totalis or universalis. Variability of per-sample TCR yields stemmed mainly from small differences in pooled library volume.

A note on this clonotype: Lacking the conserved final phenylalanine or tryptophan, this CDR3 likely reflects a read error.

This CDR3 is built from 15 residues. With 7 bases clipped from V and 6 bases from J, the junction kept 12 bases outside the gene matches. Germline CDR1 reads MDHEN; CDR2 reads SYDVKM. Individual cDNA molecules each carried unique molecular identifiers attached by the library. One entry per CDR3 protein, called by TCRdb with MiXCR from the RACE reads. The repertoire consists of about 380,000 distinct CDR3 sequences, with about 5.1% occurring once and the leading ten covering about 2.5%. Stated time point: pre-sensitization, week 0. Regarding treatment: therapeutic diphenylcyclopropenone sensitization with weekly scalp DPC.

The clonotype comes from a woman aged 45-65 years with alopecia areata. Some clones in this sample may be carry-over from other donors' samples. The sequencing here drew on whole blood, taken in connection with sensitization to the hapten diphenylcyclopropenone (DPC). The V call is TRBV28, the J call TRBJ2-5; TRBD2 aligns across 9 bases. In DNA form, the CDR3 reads TGTGCCAGCAACTTGCCGCTAGCGGGAAGAAAGACCCAGTACTTG. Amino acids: CASNLPLAGRKTQYL.